The rows below give T cell receptor beta chains drawn from one sample of a study of cytomegalovirus exposure and HLA in healthy donors. The data were produced by immunoSEQ multiplex PCR, yet TCRdb's version contains in-frame clones alone and is incomplete. The sample holds about 200,000 clones. The sample taken for sequencing was PBMCs. The receptors stem from a boy aged 5-17 years in good health and CMV-seronegative. Each CDR3 is given with its conserved first and last residue. A D gene is named only where the DNA matches it firmly.

D gene	V gene	J gene	CDR3 protein	CDR3 DNA
TRBD2	TRBV5-1	TRBJ2-1	CASRTSGYNEQFF	TGCGCCAGCAGGACTAGCGGGTACAATGAGCAGTTCTTC
TRBD2	TRBV6-6	TRBJ2-7	CASSPGGTYEQYF	TGTGCCAGCAGCCCCGGGGGGACCTACGAGCAGTACTTC
TRBD2	TRBV7-8	TRBJ2-1	CASSDLTSGVGEQFF	TGTGCCAGCAGCGATCTGACTAGCGGGGTTGGTGAGCAGTTCTTC
TRBD1	TRBV7-8	TRBJ1-5	CASSSRDRGLQGPQHF	TGTGCCAGCAGCTCCCGGGACAGGGGGCTCCAGGGGCCCCAGCATTTT
.	TRBV7-2	TRBJ1-2	CASSALTGYYGYTF	TGTGCCAGCAGCGCCCTAACAGGCTATTATGGCTACACCTTC
.	TRBV2	TRBJ2-3	CASSVDVGPDTQYF	TGTGCCAGCAGTGTAGACGTGGGGCCAGATACGCAGTATTTT
TRBD2	TRBV7-9	TRBJ2-7	CASSFASGGYEQYF	TGTGCCAGCAGCTTTGCTAGCGGGGGGTACGAGCAGTACTTC
TRBD1	TRBV28	TRBJ2-7	CASSFRTGAYEQYF	TGTGCCAGCAGTTTTCGGACAGGGGCCTACGAGCAGTACTTC
TRBD1	TRBV19	TRBJ2-7	CASSTGQGWAYEQYF	TGTGCCAGTAGTACGGGACAGGGGTGGGCCTACGAGCAGTACTTC
TRBD1	TRBV30	TRBJ1-4	CAWLGRGNEKLFF	TGTGCCTGGTTGGGCAGGGGGAACGAAAAACTGTTTTTT
TRBD1	TRBV11-2	TRBJ2-7	CASSLAPGQGYEQYF	TGTGCCAGCAGCTTAGCCCCAGGACAGGGCTACGAGCAGTACTTC
TRBD1	TRBV5-1	TRBJ1-2	CASRPWDRVESGYTF	TGCGCCAGCAGGCCTTGGGACAGGGTGGAGTCAGGCTACACCTTC
TRBD1	TRBV6-6	TRBJ1-5	CASRPTGADNQPQHF	TGTGCCAGCAGGCCGACAGGGGCCGACAATCAGCCCCAGCATTTT
.	TRBV9	TRBJ1-6	CASSVGGVYSPLHF	TGTGCCAGCAGCGTCGGGGGGGTATATTCACCCCTCCACTTT
TRBD1	TRBV27	TRBJ2-7	CASSGQGTTYEQYF	TGTGCCAGCAGTGGACAGGGGACGACCTACGAGCAGTACTTC
.	TRBV7-9	TRBJ2-3	CASSGLWAGSTDTQYF	TGTGCCAGCAGCGGACTTTGGGCGGGGAGCACAGATACGCAGTATTTT
TRBD1	TRBV30	TRBJ1-2	CAWSPSGTGNGYTF	TGTGCCTGGAGTCCAAGCGGGACAGGTAATGGCTACACCTTC
.	TRBV30	TRBJ2-7	CAWSGGRFFEQYF	TGTGCCTGGAGTGGGGGGAGGTTCTTCGAGCAGTACTTC
.	TRBV2	TRBJ1-5	CASSEAGAGNQPQHF	TGTGCCAGCAGTGAAGCAGGGGCTGGCAATCAGCCCCAGCATTTT
.	TRBV11-2	TRBJ2-7	CASSPPPAGSYEQYF	TGTGCCAGCAGCCCCCCCCCGGCGGGCTCCTACGAGCAGTACTTC
TRBD2	TRBV5-1	TRBJ2-5	CASSLGGTPPQETQYF	TGCGCCAGCAGCCTGGGGGGGACTCCTCCACAAGAGACCCAGTACTTC
TRBD1	TRBV9	TRBJ1-1	CASSPDRGGEGTEAFF	TGTGCCAGCAGCCCGGACAGGGGTGGAGAGGGGACTGAAGCTTTCTTT
.	TRBV5-1	TRBJ1-1	CASRLSRGTEAFF	TGCGCCAGCAGGCTGTCCAGGGGCACTGAAGCTTTCTTT
.	TRBV10-3	TRBJ1-2	CAISESWAGVQYGYTF	TGTGCCATCAGTGAGTCGTGGGCAGGGGTCCAATATGGCTACACCTTC
.	TRBV4-1	TRBJ1-2	CASSQSGRVYGYTF	TGCGCCAGCAGCCAATCCGGCAGGGTATATGGCTACACCTTC
TRBD1	TRBV7-2	TRBJ1-1	CASRTGANTEAFF	TGTGCCAGCAGGACAGGGGCGAACACTGAAGCTTTCTTT
TRBD1	TRBV7-9	TRBJ2-5	CASRAPPTGQETQYF	TGTGCCAGCAGAGCTCCTCCGACAGGGCAAGAGACCCAGTACTTC
.	TRBV7-3	TRBJ1-2	CASSTRSPGGTIGYTF	TGTGCCAGCAGCACCCGAAGTCCGGGGGGAACTATTGGCTACACCTTC
TRBD2	TRBV7-9	TRBJ2-7	CASSLGLAGAYEQYF	TGTGCCAGCAGCTTAGGACTAGCGGGGGCCTACGAGCAGTACTTC
TRBD1	TRBV19	TRBJ1-2	CASSVQDRTIYGYTF	TGTGCCAGTAGTGTTCAGGACAGGACGATCTATGGCTACACCTTC
.	TRBV2	TRBJ1-2	CASSEDSGGYTF	TGTGCCAGCAGTGAAGACTCCGGGGGCTACACCTTC
.	TRBV29-1	TRBJ1-2	CSVVLGLVRGYTF	TGCAGCGTTGTTCTGGGGCTGGTGCGGGGCTACACCTTC
TRBD1	TRBV11-2	TRBJ1-4	CASSLDRYQTGVWTNEKLFF	TGTGCCAGCAGCTTAGATCGCTATCAGACAGGGGTGTGGACTAATGAAAAACTGTTTTTT
TRBD1	TRBV18	TRBJ1-2	CASSPGTGVGYTF	TGTGCCAGCTCCCCTGGGACAGGGGTAGGCTACACCTTC
TRBD2	TRBV25-1	TRBJ2-7	CASSDALTSGAASEQYF	TGTGCCAGCAGTGATGCCCTTACTAGCGGGGCGGCGAGCGAGCAGTACTTC
.	TRBV7-6	TRBJ2-7	CASSLARDYEQYF	TGTGCCAGCAGCTTAGCCCGAGACTACGAGCAGTACTTC
.	TRBV5-6	TRBJ1-5	CASSLAGDQPQHF	TGTGCCAGCAGCTTGGCAGGGGATCAGCCCCAGCATTTT
.	TRBV19	TRBJ1-1	CASTWTANTEAFF	TGTGCCAGTACTTGGACAGCGAACACTGAAGCTTTCTTT
TRBD2	TRBV5-1	TRBJ2-7	CASSELAGGREQYF	TGCGCCAGCAGCGAGCTAGCGGGGGGGCGGGAGCAGTACTTC
.	TRBV30	TRBJ2-7	CAGTPGGAYEQYF	TGTGCCGGGACTCCCGGGGGAGCCTACGAGCAGTACTTC
.	TRBV5-1	TRBJ2-7	CASSSTTGDIYEQYF	TGCGCCAGCAGCTCGACCACCGGGGACATTTACGAGCAGTACTTC
.	TRBV10-3	TRBJ1-2	CAIGSEAYGYTF	TGTGCCATCGGAAGTGAGGCCTATGGCTACACCTTC
TRBD1	TRBV10-1	TRBJ1-1	CASSRWETGNTEAFF	TGCGCCAGCAGCCGCTGGGAGACAGGGAACACTGAAGCGTTCTTT
TRBD2	TRBV5-1	TRBJ2-1	CASSLVAGGLLSYNEQFF	TGCGCCAGCAGCTTGGTTGCGGGGGGGCTGTTATCCTACAATGAGCAGTTCTTC
.	TRBV15	TRBJ2-7	CATSRGEITYEQYF	TGTGCCACCAGCAGAGGAGAGATAACCTACGAGCAGTACTTC
.	TRBV4-3	TRBJ1-4	CASSQGAMATNEKLFF	TGCGCCAGCAGCCAAGGGGCAATGGCAACTAATGAAAAACTGTTTTTT
.	TRBV4-1	TRBJ1-4	CASSQGPRPTNEKLFF	TGCGCCAGCAGCCAGGGGCCCCGGCCAACTAATGAAAAACTGTTTTTT
TRBD2	TRBV7-2	TRBJ2-5	CASSYKAGGRETQYF	TGTGCCAGCAGCTATAAGGCGGGGGGGCGGGAGACCCAGTACTTC
.	TRBV30	TRBJ1-4	CAWSVITGANEKLFF	TGTGCCTGGAGTGTAATTACAGGAGCTAATGAAAAACTGTTTTTT
TRBD1	TRBV19	TRBJ2-7	CASSIGQGYEQYF	TGTGCCAGTAGCATTGGACAGGGCTACGAGCAGTACTTC
.	TRBV19	TRBJ1-5	CASVDGSGYNQPQHF	TGTGCCAGCGTAGATGGATCGGGGTACAATCAGCCCCAGCATTTT
.	TRBV6-1	TRBJ2-2	CASSGAPGLLTGELFF	TGTGCCAGCAGTGGAGCACCGGGACTTTTGACCGGGGAGCTGTTTTTT
.	TRBV27	TRBJ1-2	CASSRAGYGYTF	TGTGCCAGCAGCAGGGCGGGATATGGCTACACCTTC